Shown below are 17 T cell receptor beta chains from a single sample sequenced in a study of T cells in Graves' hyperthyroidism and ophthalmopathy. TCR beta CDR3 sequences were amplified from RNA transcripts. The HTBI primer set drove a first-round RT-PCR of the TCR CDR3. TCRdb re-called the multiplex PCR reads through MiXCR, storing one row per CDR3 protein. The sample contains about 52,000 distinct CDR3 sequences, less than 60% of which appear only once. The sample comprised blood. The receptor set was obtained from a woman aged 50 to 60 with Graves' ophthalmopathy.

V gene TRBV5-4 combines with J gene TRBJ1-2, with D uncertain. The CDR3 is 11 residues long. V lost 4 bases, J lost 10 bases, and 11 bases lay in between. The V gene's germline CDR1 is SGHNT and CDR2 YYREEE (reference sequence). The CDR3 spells CASSHPLDYTF. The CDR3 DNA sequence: TGTGCCAGCAGCCACCCCCTGGACTACACCTTC.

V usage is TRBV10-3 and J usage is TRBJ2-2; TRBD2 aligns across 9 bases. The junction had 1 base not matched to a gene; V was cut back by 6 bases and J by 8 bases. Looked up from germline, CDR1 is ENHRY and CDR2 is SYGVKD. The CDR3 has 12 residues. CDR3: CAISGLAGELFF. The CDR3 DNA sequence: TGTGCCATCAGCGGACTAGCGGGGGAGCTGTTTTTT.

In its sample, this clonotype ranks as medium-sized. CDR3 amino acids: CATSEDTGELFF. DNA of the CDR3: TGTGCCACCAGTGAGGACACCGGGGAGCTGTTTTTT. The gene calls are TRBV24-1 and TRBJ2-2; no firm D call. CDR3 length: 12 residues. Germline V gene data show CDR1 as KGHDR and CDR2 as SFDVKD. The germline V and J ends were trimmed by 4 bases and 3 bases, with 2 bases remaining between them.

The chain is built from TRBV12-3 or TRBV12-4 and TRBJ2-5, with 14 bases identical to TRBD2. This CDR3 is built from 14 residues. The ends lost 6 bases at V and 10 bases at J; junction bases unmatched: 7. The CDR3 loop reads CASSGTSGGTFQYF. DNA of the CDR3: TGTGCCAGCAGCGGGACTAGCGGGGGTACTTTCCAGTACTTC.

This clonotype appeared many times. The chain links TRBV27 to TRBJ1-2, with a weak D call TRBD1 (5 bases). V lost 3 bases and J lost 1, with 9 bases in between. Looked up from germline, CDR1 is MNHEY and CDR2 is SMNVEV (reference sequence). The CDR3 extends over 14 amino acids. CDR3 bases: TGTGCCAGCAGTTTTGGGCAGGGTAACTATGGCTACACCTTC. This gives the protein CASSFGQGNYGYTF.

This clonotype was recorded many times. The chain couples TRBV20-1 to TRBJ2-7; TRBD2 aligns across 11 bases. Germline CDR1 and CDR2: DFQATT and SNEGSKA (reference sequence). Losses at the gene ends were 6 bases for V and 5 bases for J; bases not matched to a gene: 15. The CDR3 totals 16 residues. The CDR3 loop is CSARGVAGGKIDEQYF. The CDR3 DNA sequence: TGCAGTGCCCGGGGGGTAGCGGGGGGGAAAATTGACGAGCAGTACTTC.

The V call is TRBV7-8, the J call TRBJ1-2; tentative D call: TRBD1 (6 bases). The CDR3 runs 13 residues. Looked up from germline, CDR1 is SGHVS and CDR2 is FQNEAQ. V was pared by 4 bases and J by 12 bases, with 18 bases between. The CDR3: CASSYPGVFGNTF. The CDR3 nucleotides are TGTGCCAGCAGCTATCCAGGGGTTTTTGGAAACACCTTC.

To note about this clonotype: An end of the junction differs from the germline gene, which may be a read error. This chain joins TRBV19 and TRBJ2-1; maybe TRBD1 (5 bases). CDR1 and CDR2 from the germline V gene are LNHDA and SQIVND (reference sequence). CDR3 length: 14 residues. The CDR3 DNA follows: TGTGCCAGTAGTACCTTGGGGCGGTACAATGAGCAGCTCTTC. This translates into CASSTLGRYNEQLF.

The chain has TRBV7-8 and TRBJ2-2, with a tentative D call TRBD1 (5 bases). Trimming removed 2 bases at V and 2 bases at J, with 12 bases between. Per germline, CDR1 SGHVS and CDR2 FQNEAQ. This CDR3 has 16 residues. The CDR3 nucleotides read TGTGCCAGCAGCTTAATGGGGCATGGAAACACCGGGGAGCTGTTTTTT. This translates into CASSLMGHGNTGELFF. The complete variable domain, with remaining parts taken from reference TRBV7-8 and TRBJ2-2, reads GAGVSQSPRYKVAKRGQDVALRCDPISGHVSLFWYQQALGQGPEFLTYFQNEAQLDKSGLPSDRFFAERPEGSVSTLKIQRTQQEDSAVYLCASSLMGHGNTGELFFGEGSRLTVL.

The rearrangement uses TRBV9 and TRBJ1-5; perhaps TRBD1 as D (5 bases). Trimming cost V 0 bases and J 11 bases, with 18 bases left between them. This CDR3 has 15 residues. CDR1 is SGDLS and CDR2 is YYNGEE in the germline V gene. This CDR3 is CASSVGGAIQETQHF. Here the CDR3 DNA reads TGTGCCAGCAGCGTAGGAGGGGCGATCCAAGAGACCCAGCATTTT.

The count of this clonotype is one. CDR3 nucleotides: TGTGCCACCAGTGATTTCGGGGGATGGACCGGGGAGCTGTTTTTT. Translation gives CATSDFGGWTGELFF. This rearrangement joins TRBV24-1 to TRBJ2-2, with D perhaps TRBD2 (6 bases). The V gene's germline CDR1 is KGHDR and CDR2 SFDVKD. Trimming took off 1 base at V and 5 bases at J, with 10 bases between the two ends. The CDR3 spans 15 residues.

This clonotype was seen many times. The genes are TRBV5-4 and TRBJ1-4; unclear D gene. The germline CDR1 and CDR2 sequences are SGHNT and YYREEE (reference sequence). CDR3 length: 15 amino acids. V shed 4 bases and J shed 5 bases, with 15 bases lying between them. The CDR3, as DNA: TGTGCCAGCAGCGCCCAAAACAGAGGAAATGAAAAACTGTTTTTT. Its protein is CASSAQNRGNEKLFF. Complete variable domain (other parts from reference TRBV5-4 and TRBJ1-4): ETGVTQSPTHLIKTRGQQVTLRCSSQSGHNTVSWYQQALGQGPQFIFQYYREEENGRGNFPPRFSGLQFPNYSSELNVNALELDDSALYLCASSAQNRGNEKLFFGSGTQLSVL.

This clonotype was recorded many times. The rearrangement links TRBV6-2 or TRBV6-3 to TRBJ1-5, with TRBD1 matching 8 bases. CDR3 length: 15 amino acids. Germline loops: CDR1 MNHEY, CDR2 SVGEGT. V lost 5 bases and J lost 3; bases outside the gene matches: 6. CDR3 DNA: TGTGCCAGCAGTGACCAGGGGGCCTTCAATCAGCCCCAGCATTTT. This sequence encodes CASSDQGAFNQPQHF.

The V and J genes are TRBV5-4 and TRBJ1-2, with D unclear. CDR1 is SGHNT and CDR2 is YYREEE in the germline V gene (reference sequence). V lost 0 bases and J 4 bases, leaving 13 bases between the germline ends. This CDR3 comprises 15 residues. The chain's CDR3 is CASSLAGGFSYGYTF. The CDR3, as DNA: TGTGCCAGCAGCTTGGCCGGTGGGTTTAGCTATGGCTACACCTTC. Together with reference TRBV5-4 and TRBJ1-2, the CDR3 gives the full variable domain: ETGVTQSPTHLIKTRGQQVTLRCSSQSGHNTVSWYQQALGQGPQFIFQYYREEENGRGNFPPRFSGLQFPNYSSELNVNALELDDSALYLCASSLAGGFSYGYTFGSGTRLTVV.

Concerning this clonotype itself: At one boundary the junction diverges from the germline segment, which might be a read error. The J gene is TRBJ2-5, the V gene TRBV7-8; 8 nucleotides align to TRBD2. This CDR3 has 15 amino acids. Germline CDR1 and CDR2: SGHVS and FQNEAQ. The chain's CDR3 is CASGWSSGAQEIQYF. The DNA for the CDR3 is TGTGCTAGCGGATGGAGTAGCGGGGCCCAAGAGATCCAGTACTTC.

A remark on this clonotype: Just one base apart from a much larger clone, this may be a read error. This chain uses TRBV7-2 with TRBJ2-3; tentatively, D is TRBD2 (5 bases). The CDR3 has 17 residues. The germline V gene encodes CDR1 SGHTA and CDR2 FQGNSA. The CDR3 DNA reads TGCGCCAGCAGCCAACTAGAAGGGTCACCCAGCACAGATACGCAGTATTTT. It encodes CASSQLEGSPSTDTQYF.

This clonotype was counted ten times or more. Here the CDR3 reads CASIEGAGVTDTQYF. For the CDR3, the DNA is TGTGCCAGCATCGAAGGTGCGGGAGTAACAGATACGCAGTATTTT. The J gene is TRBJ2-3, the V gene TRBV6-5; 7 bases fit TRBD2. CDR1 and CDR2 from the germline V gene are MNHEY and SVGAGI. J was trimmed by 3 bases and V by 7 bases; bases with no gene match: 10. CDR3 length equals 15 residues.